Reported below is one TCR beta chain. TCRbeta library construction was performed incorporating unique molecular identifiers. TCRdb independently ran MiXCR on the PCR reads; one entry per CDR3 protein. The data hold around 410,000 distinct CDR3 sequences, with about a tenth observed a single time. The data are from a study of T-cell reconstitution after alpha-beta-depleted transplantation in children. Trimming shortened V by 5 bases and J by 2 bases, and 14 bases separated the two germline ends. Germline V gene sequence: CDR1 MNHEY, CDR2 SMNVEV (reference sequence). This CDR3 is built from 15 residues.

This specimen was PBMCs from the stem cell graft donor, taken from the stem cell graft. The V call is TRBV27, the J call TRBJ2-3; possible D gene TRBD1, 6 bases. This clonotype was sampled from a human donor who donated a stem cell graft to a child with acute myeloid leukemia. CDR3 nucleotide sequence: TGTGCCAGCAGTCACACGGACAGATTCACAGATACGCAGTATTTT. Its translation is CASSHTDRFTDTQYF.